The source of this T cell receptor (beta chain) is a study of CD8+ T cells in alopecia areata. This CDR3 is 16 amino acids long. V lost 4 bases and J 0 bases, leaving 12 bases between the germline ends. Treatment of the sample: oral pan-JAK inhibitor, 5-10 mg twice daily. cDNA serving as the sequencing template came from extracted, reverse transcribed RNA. The repertoire was sequenced with immunoSEQ multiplex PCR; TCRdb's copy has only in-frame clones and lacks some. Among approximately 140,000 clones listed, about four fifths were seen once. Here the sequenced sample was CD8+ T cells sorted from blood, taken at week 4, from a patient treated with tofacitinib. The chain couples TRBV6-7 to TRBJ2-2, with a weak D call TRBD1 (6 bases). TRBV6-7 is an open reading frame, and its role is uncertain. The sequence derives from a human donor with alopecia areata. CDR3 in DNA: TGTGCCAGCAGTTTCACCGGGACATCGAACACCGGGGAGCTGTTTTTT. It encodes CASSFTGTSNTGELFF.